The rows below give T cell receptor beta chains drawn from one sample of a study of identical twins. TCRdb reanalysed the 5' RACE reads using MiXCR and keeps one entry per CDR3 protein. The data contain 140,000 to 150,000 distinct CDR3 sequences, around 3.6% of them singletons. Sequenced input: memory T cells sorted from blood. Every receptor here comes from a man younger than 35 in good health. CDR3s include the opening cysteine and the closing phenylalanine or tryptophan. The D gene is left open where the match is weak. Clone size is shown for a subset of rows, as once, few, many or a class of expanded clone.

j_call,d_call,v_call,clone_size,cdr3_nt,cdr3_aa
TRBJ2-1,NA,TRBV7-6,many,TGTGCCAGCAGCCCGATAGCGAGCTCCTACAATGAGCAGTTCTTC,CASSPIASSYNEQFF
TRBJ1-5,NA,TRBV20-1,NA,TGCAGTGCTATTGACAGTAAAGGCAATCAGCCCCAGCATTTT,CSAIDSKGNQPQHF
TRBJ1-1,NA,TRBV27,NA,TGTGCCAGCAGCCGGGGACGGATGAACACTGAAGCTTTCTTT,CASSRGRMNTEAFF
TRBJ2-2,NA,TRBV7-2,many,TGTGCCAGCAGCTTTTATTCCCAGGGGAACACCGGGGAGCTGTTTTTT,CASSFYSQGNTGELFF
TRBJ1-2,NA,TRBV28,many,TGTGCCAGCAGCTTCAGAAGGCAGTTAGCTAACTATGGCTACACCTTC,CASSFRRQLANYGYTF
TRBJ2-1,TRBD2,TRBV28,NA,TGTGCCAGCAGTTTCGGGACTAGCGGGCCCTACAATGAGCAGTTCTTC,CASSFGTSGPYNEQFF
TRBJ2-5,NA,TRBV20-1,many,TGCAGTGCTAGGACAGGTCAAGAGACCCAGTACTTC,CSARTGQETQYF
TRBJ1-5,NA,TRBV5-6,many,TGTGCCAGCAGCTTGGGGGGTAGCAATCAGCCCCAGCATTTT,CASSLGGSNQPQHF
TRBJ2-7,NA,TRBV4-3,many,TGCGCCAGCAGCCAAGATCGCCACTACGAGCAGTACTTC,CASSQDRHYEQYF
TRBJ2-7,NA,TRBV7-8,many,TGTGCCAGCAGCCCGGAGGGACGGCCGCACTACGAGCAGTACTTC,CASSPEGRPHYEQYF
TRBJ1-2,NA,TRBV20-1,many,TGCAGTGCTAGAATTGGAAGGGCCATAGGCTACACCTTC,CSARIGRAIGYTF
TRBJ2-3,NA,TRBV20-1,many,TGCAGTGCCGCATCGGTTAACGGAGGTGATACGCAGTATTTT,CSAASVNGGDTQYF
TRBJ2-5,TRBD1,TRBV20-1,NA,TGCAGTGCACGGGGACAGTGGGGTGAGGCCCAGTACTTC,CSARGQWGEAQYF
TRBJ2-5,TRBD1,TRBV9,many,TGTGCCAGCAGCGTGGTGGGGACAGCATCGACCACCCAAGAGACCCAGTACTTC,CASSVVGTASTTQETQYF
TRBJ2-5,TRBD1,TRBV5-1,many,TGCGCCAGCAGCTGGGGGACAGGGCGGGAGACCCAGTACTTC,CASSWGTGRETQYF
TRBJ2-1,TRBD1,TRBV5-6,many,TGTGCCAGCAGCTTGGGACAGGGTCACAATGAGCAGTTCTTC,CASSLGQGHNEQFF
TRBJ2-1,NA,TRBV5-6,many,TGTGCCAGCAGCTTGGTCTCCGGGAGAGCTTACAATGAGCAGTTCTTC,CASSLVSGRAYNEQFF
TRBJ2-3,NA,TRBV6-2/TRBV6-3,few,TGTGCCAGCAAATTTGGGGTTTATGGAGATACGCAGTATTTT,CASKFGVYGDTQYF
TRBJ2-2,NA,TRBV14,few,TGTGCCAGCAGCCAAGTACGGCTCCAAACCGGGGAGCTGTTTTTT,CASSQVRLQTGELFF
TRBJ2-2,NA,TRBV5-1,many,TGCGCCAGCAGCTCCGCGAATATACAGACCGGGGAGCTGTTTTTT,CASSSANIQTGELFF
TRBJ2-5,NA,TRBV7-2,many,TGTGCCAGCAGCTTAGTGCGGGAACGAGAGACCCAGTACTTC,CASSLVRERETQYF
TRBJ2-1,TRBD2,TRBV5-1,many,TGCGCCAGCAGGCAACCGGGACTAGCAAAATACAATGAGCAGTTCTTC,CASRQPGLAKYNEQFF
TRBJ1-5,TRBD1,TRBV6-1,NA,TGTGCCAGCAGTGTCGCGGCCGGACAGGGAAGAGAGCCCCAGCATTTT,CASSVAAGQGREPQHF
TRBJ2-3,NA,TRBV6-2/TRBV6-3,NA,TGTGCCAGCAGGTGGCCGGCAGATACGCAGTATTTT,CASRWPADTQYF
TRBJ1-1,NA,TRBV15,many,TGTGCCACCAGCAGAGGGGGGGACGGGGGGAACACTGAAGCTTTCTTT,CATSRGGDGGNTEAFF
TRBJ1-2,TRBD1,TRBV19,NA,TGTGCCAGTAGTATAAACCGACAGGGGATGAATGGCTACACCTTC,CASSINRQGMNGYTF
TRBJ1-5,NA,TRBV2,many,TGTGCCAGCATAGGGCAGCCTAATCAGCCCCAGCATTTT,CASIGQPNQPQHF
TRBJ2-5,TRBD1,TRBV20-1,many,TGCAGTGCTAGAGTTAACAGGGGGAACCAAGAGACCCAGTACTTC,CSARVNRGNQETQYF
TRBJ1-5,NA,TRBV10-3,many,TGTGCCACCGCGAGCGACGGCAATCAGCCCCAGCATTTT,CATASDGNQPQHF
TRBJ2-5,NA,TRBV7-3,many,TGTGCCAGCAGCTTAACGGAGGGGACCCAGTACTTC,CASSLTEGTQYF
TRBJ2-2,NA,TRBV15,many,TGTGCCACCAGCCTCTCGGGAAACACCGGGGAGCTGTTTTTT,CATSLSGNTGELFF
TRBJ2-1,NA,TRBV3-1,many,TGTGCCAGCAGCAAGCATATCGATGAGCAGTTCTTC,CASSKHIDEQFF
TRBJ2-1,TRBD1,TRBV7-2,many,TGTGCCAGCAGCCTGGACAGGGAGAATGAGCAGTTCTTC,CASSLDRENEQFF
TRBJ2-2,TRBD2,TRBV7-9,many,TGTGCCAGCAGCTTAGTTCCGGGAGGTAAAGACACCGGGGAGCTGTTTTTT,CASSLVPGGKDTGELFF
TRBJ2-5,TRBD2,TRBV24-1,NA,TGTGCCACCAGTGGGTCGAGCGGGGGGGACCAAGAGACCCAGTACTTC,CATSGSSGGDQETQYF
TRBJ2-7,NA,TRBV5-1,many,TGCGCCAGCAGCTTGGAAGGGTCCTACGAGCAGTACTTC,CASSLEGSYEQYF
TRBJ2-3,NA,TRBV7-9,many,TGTGCCAGCAGCAGTAGCGCTGGCACAGATACGCAGTATTTT,CASSSSAGTDTQYF
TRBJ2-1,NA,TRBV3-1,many,TGTGCCAGCAGCCAAGTAGCCGGGACTCCCGCTTTTCGCTCCTACAATGAGCAGTTCTTC,CASSQVAGTPAFRSYNEQFF
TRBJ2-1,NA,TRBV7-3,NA,TGTGCCAGCAGCACGGTAGCGGCGTCCCCCGTCTTC,CASSTVAASPVF
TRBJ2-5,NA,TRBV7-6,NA,TGTGCCAGCAGCTTATTTAACAGCGGAGAGACCCAGTACTTC,CASSLFNSGETQYF
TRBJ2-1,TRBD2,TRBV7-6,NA,TGTGCCAGCAGCTTTCCAGCGGGAGGGCTGAATGAGCAGTTCTTC,CASSFPAGGLNEQFF
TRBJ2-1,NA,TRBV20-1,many,TGTGGGCTTGGGGCCTACAATGAGCAGTTCTTC,CGLGAYNEQFF
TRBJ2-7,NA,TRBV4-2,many,TGTGCCAGCAGCCAAGATCCCCTCACTAACTACGAGCAGTACTTC,CASSQDPLTNYEQYF
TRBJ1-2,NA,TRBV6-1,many,TGTGCCAGCAGTCGGGACATCTCTAGGGGCTACACCTTC,CASSRDISRGYTF
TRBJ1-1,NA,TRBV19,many,TGTGCCAGTAGTATAGTCCTTGTCCTGAACACTGAAGCTTTCTTT,CASSIVLVLNTEAFF
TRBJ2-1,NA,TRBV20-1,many,TGCAGTGCTGGGAGGGGGGGCCTGGGGAATGAGCAGTTCTTC,CSAGRGGLGNEQFF
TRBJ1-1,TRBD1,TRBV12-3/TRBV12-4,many,TGTGCCAGCAGTCCGAAGGGACAGTGGGGGACTGAAGCTTTCTTT,CASSPKGQWGTEAFF
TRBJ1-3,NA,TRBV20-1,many,TGCAGTGTACCGACAGGTGGAGGAAACACCATATATTTT,CSVPTGGGNTIYF